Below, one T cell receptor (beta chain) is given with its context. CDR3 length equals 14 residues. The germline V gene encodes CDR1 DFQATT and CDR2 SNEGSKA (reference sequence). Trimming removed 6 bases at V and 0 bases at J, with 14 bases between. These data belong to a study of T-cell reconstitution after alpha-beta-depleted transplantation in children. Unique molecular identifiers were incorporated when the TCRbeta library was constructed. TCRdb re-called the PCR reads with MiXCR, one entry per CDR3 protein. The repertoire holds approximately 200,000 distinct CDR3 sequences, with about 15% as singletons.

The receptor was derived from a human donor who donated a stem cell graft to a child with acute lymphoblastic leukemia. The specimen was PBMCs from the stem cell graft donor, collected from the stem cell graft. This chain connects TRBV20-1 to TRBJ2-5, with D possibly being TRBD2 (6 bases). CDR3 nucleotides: TGCAGTGCCGGCCGGGAGAGGGACCAAGAGACCCAGTACTTC. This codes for CSAGRERDQETQYF.